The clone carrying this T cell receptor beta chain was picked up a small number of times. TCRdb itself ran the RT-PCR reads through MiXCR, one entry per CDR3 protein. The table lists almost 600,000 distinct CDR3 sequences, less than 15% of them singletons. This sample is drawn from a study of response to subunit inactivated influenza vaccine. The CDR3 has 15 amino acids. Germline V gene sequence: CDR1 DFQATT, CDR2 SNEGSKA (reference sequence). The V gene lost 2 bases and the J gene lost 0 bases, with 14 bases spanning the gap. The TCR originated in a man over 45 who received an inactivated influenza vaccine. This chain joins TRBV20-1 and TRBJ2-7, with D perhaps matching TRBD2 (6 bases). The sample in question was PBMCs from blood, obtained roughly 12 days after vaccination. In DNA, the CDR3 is TGCAGTGCTAGAAAAACCGGGACTGGCTCCTACGAGCAGTACTTC. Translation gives CSARKTGTGSYEQYF.